This TCR beta chain comes out of a study of cytomegalovirus exposure and HLA in healthy donors (dated by TCRdb to about 2017). Regarding the complete study: According to an earlier analysis of a few hundred of the donors, about 190 million T cells yielded 117 million unique TCR beta sequences and more than 250 Gb of sequence data. The number of donors typed differed by locus, with 629-630 for A, B, C, DRB1 and DQB1, approximately 500 for DQA1, 606 for DPA1, and under 490 for DPB1. Among over 350 genotyped donors of the cohort, an average of about 240,000 unique TCR beta nucleotide sequences were sequenced per donor, 15% to 20% of them non-productive. Because of strong linkage in the cohort, roughly five DR-DQ haplotypes were treated as single units for association and clustering. A later genetic analysis used genome-wide SNP genotypes for about three fifths of the 666 donors, treating that subset as a discovery cohort. Both class I and class II loci were covered by HLA typing, at four-digit resolution. Along with the roughly 610-subject first cohort, a separate validation cohort of over a hundred different subjects was used. The aim of the study was to test whether cataloging public T cell receptors could identify signatures of past pathogen exposure. Among the approximately 400 genotyped donors, around 81% belonged to the genetic ancestry cluster associated with self-reported Caucasian donors. Donor age, sex, ethnicity and CMV serostatus were collected together with the repertoire data. An earlier analysis of approximately 630 of the donors applied high-throughput TCR beta sequencing to assess whether each TCR beta V gene segment acted as functional or pseudogenic. All discovery cohort repertoires had been generated on a single sequencing platform. High-throughput TCR immunosequencing, statistical association of individual TCRs with disease status, and machine learning were combined to predict cytomegalovirus infection status. In the later analysis, no new phenotypic data were used to find candidate immune exposures; instead, reliance was placed on TCR beta sequences and their occurrence across donors. The T cell repertoires of around 670 subjects were profiled by immunosequencing and related to cytomegalovirus serostatus. An early release covering roughly 600 HLA-typed donors comprised roughly 300 gigabases of sequencing data and around 86 million unique TCR sequences. In a later analysis, previously published TCR beta repertoires from more than 500 donors were re-analyzed and high-resolution HLA genotyping was added so that TCR occurrence patterns could be studied. Beyond this particular receptor, the publication reports: A later analysis found that most CMV-associated TCR beta chains appeared HLA-restricted, with HLA associations seemingly driven largely by CMV exposure. According to the authors, the approach could potentially be generalized to other disease states and immunological phenotypes. A total of roughly 160 TCR beta chains were listed by the study as associated with cytomegalovirus. A cluster of highly shared sequence variants was judged likely to represent a technical artifact of the sequencing pipeline. Presence/absence analyses assumed roughly uniform sequencing depth across donors, an assumption that may not hold. A later analysis found that TCR association rates varied across HLA loci, with DRB1 alleles showing the most associated TCRs and HLA-C alleles the fewest. Several of the top co-occurrence clusters appeared to be linked to parvovirus B19, influenza, CMV and Epstein-Barr virus, according to a later analysis. Because counts were too low, about 18 rarely observed V segments, including chromosome 9 orphons, were excluded from the earlier analysis of several hundred of the donors. An association between a missense DCLRE1C variant and V-gene and J-gene trimming of TCR beta chains was found in a later genetic analysis and replicated in an independent cohort. Broadly in line with IMGT annotations, most TCR beta V segments showed up in productive rearrangements about 87% or about 30% of the time in an earlier analysis of about 500 of the donors. Most TCR sequences were seen in very few donors, while some public TCRs were found in many individuals. Specific HLA alleles were associated with over 15,000 TCR beta sequences at a false discovery rate of 0.05 in a later analysis. Because some donors lacked HLA typing at each locus, the association tests relied only on the typed subset. The cohort was sequenced for TCR beta chains only, and without alpha or paired-chain data the features that could be detected were limited. A few of the identified cytomegalovirus-associated TCR beta chains were confirmed in vitro to be specific for cytomegalovirus antigens. For the cohort, immune exposure information was limited to CMV serostatus. When HLA alleles, especially DR and DQ, strongly co-occurred, attributing TCR associations to individual alleles was difficult. The classifier was reported to diagnose cytomegalovirus status with high specificity and sensitivity in both the original and validation cohorts. The 87-base-pair reads could not distinguish some IMGT-functional V segments, including TRBV6-2 and TRBV6-3, so those segments were excluded. According to a later genetic analysis, donors in an Asian-associated ancestry cluster had fewer N-insertions in productive TCRs than the roughly 700-donor mean. Linkage disequilibrium might explain the correlated functional status among segregating V segments, but an unknown experimental factor could not be ruled out. A later analysis found that HLA-associated TCR beta chains were more clonally expanded and had lower generation probabilities than equally common non-associated chains. A further reported finding was that TCR beta sequences accurately predicted the HLA-A and HLA-B alleles for most subjects in the first cohort.

The cohort consisted of 670 or so healthy bone marrow donors. At the time of sampling, every cohort member was nominally healthy, though immune exposures that went unrecorded were likely present. The donor was CMV seropositive and belonged to the group of a few hundred seropositive cohort members. A peripheral blood sample was collected from each donor, and TCR beta sequencing was performed on peripheral blood mononuclear cells. The Qiagen DNeasy Blood Extraction Kit was used to extract genomic DNA from the blood cell samples. The library was made by the immunoSEQ multiplex PCR assay. A mixture of 60 forward primers for TCR Vbeta segments and 13 reverse primers for TCR Jbeta segments was used in the multiplex PCR. Amplification of the CDR3 region of rearranged TCR beta genes was performed with a multiplex PCR assay on genomic DNA. On the Illumina HiSeq System, the amplified TCR beta libraries were sequenced as 87-base-pair reads. The paper's data handling went like this. Across the 500 to 850 repertoires, a later analysis counted 60 million to 90 million unique TCR beta chains, approximately 10 million of which were shared by at least two donors. Raw reads were error-corrected and collapsed into unique sequences with a nearest-neighbor algorithm that merged closely related sequences to remove PCR and sequencing errors. CDR3 sequences were aligned to IMGT reference sequences to assign V, D and J gene segments. Each retained sequence needed at least a six-nucleotide match to both a V gene segment and a J gene segment. A rearrangement counted as productive if the CDR3 had no stop codons and remained in frame with V and J, and every other rearrangement counted as non-productive. Following IMGT convention, CDR3 was defined as the stretch from the second conserved V-encoded cysteine up to the conserved J-encoded phenylalanine. The earlier analysis of a few hundred of the donors excluded any sequence lacking an unambiguous match to a single V gene segment. An earlier analysis of several hundred of the donors classified V segments as functional when productive rearrangements were above 56.7% and as segregating when the standard deviation between donors was above 5%. To diagnose cytomegalovirus status from the catalog of TCR beta chain sequences, a statistical classification framework was built. In a later analysis, V and J genes were assigned by comparing TCR nucleotide sequences against IMGT/GENE-DB human TR gene sequences. In a later analysis, CDR3 sequences and most-parsimonious VDJ recombination scenarios were assigned using the TCRdist pipeline. In a later analysis, each TCR beta chain was defined by its CDR3 amino acid sequence together with its V-gene family, and reads without a unique V-gene family were excluded. To address suspected cross-contamination and a sequencing artifact, a later analysis removed approximately 600 highly shared, low-generation-probability nucleotide sequences. A later analysis calculated a clonal expansion index for each public chain from normalized within-repertoire ranks of inferred template counts. Generation probabilities in a later analysis came from a VDJ recombination model fitted to out-of-frame rearrangements, and those results were checked against IGoR. A later analysis scored TCR-TCR, TCR-HLA and TCR-CMV co-occurrence with hypergeometric tests, applying a repertoire-size bias correction to TCR pairs. A later analysis estimated false discovery rates by permuting HLA or CMV assignments 20 times. A later analysis grouped co-occurring TCRs with DBSCAN, adding TCRdist sequence similarity when clustering within HLA-allele-positive subsets. For co-occurrence clustering, repertoires with fewer than 30,000 or more than 120,000 public chains were excluded, along with roughly five repertoires with anomalous nucleotide sharing. TCRdb mirrors the immuneACCESS table, restricted to in-frame sequences. Some clones are absent from its copies; in checked studies, under half trace to an unresolved V gene, and the reason for the others is unknown. For V, J and clone size, that table is used; D and trimming come from the DNA. The sample's table covers 100,000 to 150,000 clones. Under 2% of the sample is held by the ten biggest clonotypes.

A note on this clone: Its binding antigen is unknown.

Via the germline V gene, CDR1 is SGHDT and CDR2 YYEEEE. From cysteine to phenylalanine, the CDR3 is 16 amino acids long. Only the CDR3 part of the read is kept: 48 bases, read in frame from the first base. Germline trimming: 1 base from V, 0 bases from J; junction bases outside gene matches: 4. Sequenced material: PBMCs. This sequence uses TRBV5-6 and TRBJ1-5; 7 central bases correspond to TRBD1. The origin of this receptor is a woman between 35 and 50 years old in good health and CMV-seropositive. For the CDR3, the sequence is CASSLRGLYSNQPQHF. Here is the DNA: TGTGCCAGCAGCTTGAGGGGGCTCTATAGCAATCAGCCCCAGCATTTT.